Each of the 19 T cell receptor beta chains below was sequenced from the same sample in a study of T cell responses to AZD1222 COVID-19 vaccine. Sequencing was performed with immunoSEQ multiplex PCR; in TCRdb, only in-frame clones are kept and a portion is missing. Of approximately 200,000 clones in the sample, about 87% are singletons; the top ten hold around 2.5%. The material was peripheral blood, obtained on day 0 of MenACWY control vaccination. The receptor source for this set is an adult in good health.

V gene TRBV27 combines with J gene TRBJ1-1; the D gene is possibly TRBD1 (5 bases). V dropped 6 bases and J dropped 4 bases, with 15 bases sitting between them. Germline lookup yields CDR1 MNHEY and CDR2 SMNVEV (reference sequence). This CDR3 spans 14 amino acids. This chain's CDR3 is CASRIDGGGTEAFF. CDR3 DNA: TGTGCCAGCAGGATCGACGGGGGGGGCACTGAAGCTTTCTTT.

This chain uses TRBV6-5 with TRBJ2-7; TRBD1 might be the D (6 bases). Deletions cut 7 bases from V and 0 bases from J, with 10 bases between. This CDR3 comprises 13 residues. Per germline, CDR1 MNHEY and CDR2 SVGAGI. The CDR3 protein is CASKTGSSYEQYF. The CDR3 DNA reads as TGTGCCAGCAAAACAGGGAGCTCCTACGAGCAGTACTTC.

The rearrangement joins TRBV4-1 to TRBJ2-7; 8 nucleotides line up with TRBD2. The ends lost 4 bases at V and 2 bases at J; junction bases unmatched: 4. CDR1 MGHRA and CDR2 YSYEKL come from the germline V gene. The CDR3 extends over 14 amino acids. The CDR3 here is CASSLGLVPYEQYF. The CDR3 DNA follows: TGCGCCAGCAGCCTGGGACTAGTCCCCTACGAGCAGTACTTC.

Only a few counts were recorded for this clone. V is TRBV7-8 and J is TRBJ2-7; D might be TRBD1 (5 bases). The CDR3 has 14 residues. Trimming removed 2 bases from V and 5 bases from J, with 13 bases in between. CDR1 is SGHVS and CDR2 is FQNEAQ in the germline V gene. In DNA, the CDR3 is TGTGCCAGCAGCTTACGACAGTACCAAGACGAGCAGTACTTC. Its translation: CASSLRQYQDEQYF.

The V and J genes are TRBV28 and TRBJ1-1; TRBD1 might be the D (5 bases). The germline CDR1 and CDR2 sequences are MDHEN and SYDVKM. Trimming cost V 7 bases and J 6 bases, with 9 bases left between them. The CDR3 consists of 11 residues. The CDR3 bases are TGTGCCAGCACCTTGGGACCTGAAGCTTTCTTT. The encoded protein is CASTLGPEAFF.

The rearrangement joins TRBV11-2 to TRBJ1-1; the match to TRBD1 covers 7 bases. The length of the CDR3 is 14 residues. Germline CDR1 and CDR2: SGHAT and FQNNGV. The J segment lost 10 bases and the V segment lost 5 bases, leaving 13 bases of the junction unmatched. CDR3 nucleotide sequence: TGTGCCAGCAGCCCGATCAGGGGGACCTTTGCAGCTTTCTTT. It encodes CASSPIRGTFAAFF.

The rearrangement links TRBV7-9 to TRBJ2-1, with D maybe TRBD2 (5 bases). The CDR3 extends over 17 amino acids. Germline V gives CDR1 SEHNR, CDR2 FQNEAQ (reference sequence). V was pared by 5 bases and J by 10 bases, with 27 bases between. DNA for the CDR3: TGTGCCAGCAGCCCCATTGCGCAGCTTATAGGCCTAGCAGAGCAGTTCTTC. Its protein is CASSPIAQLIGLAEQFF.

V gene TRBV28 combines with J gene TRBJ2-7, with a tentative D call TRBD2 (6 bases). V was shortened by 5 bases and J by 1 base, with 15 bases between the two germline ends. The length of the CDR3 is 15 residues. In germline, CDR1 is MDHEN, CDR2 SYDVKM. This CDR3 reads CASSGGGSGSYEQYF. The CDR3 DNA is TGTGCCAGCAGTGGGGGAGGTAGCGGATCCTACGAGCAGTACTTC.

This chain links TRBV6-5 with TRBJ1-1; 7 bases are shared with TRBD1. V gave up 6 bases and J gave up 4 bases; unmatched junction bases: 8. The CDR3 length is 14 residues. The V gene's germline CDR1 is MNHEY and CDR2 SVGAGI. The CDR3 sequence is CASSYTGVGTEAFF. In nucleotides, the CDR3 is TGTGCCAGCAGCTACACAGGGGTGGGCACTGAAGCTTTCTTT.

Written as DNA, the CDR3 is TGTGCCAGCCGACTTGAGGACAGATTAAATGAAAAACTGTTTTTT. It encodes CASRLEDRLNEKLFF. J is TRBJ1-4 and V is TRBV28, with D maybe TRBD1 (6 bases). Deletions cut 8 bases from V and 5 bases from J, with 18 bases between. The CDR3 length is 15 residues. Germline V gene lookup returns CDR1 MDHEN and CDR2 SYDVKM. Variable domain in full (rest from reference TRBV28 and TRBJ1-4): DVKVTQSSRYLVKRTGEKVFLECVQDMDHENMFWYRQDPGLGLRLIYFSYDVKMKEKGDIPEGYSVSREKKERFSLILESASTNQTSMYLCASRLEDRLNEKLFFGSGTQLSVL.

The rearrangement links TRBV5-1 to TRBJ2-6, with 10 nucleotides matching TRBD1. V was pared by 0 bases and J by 0 bases, with 9 bases of the junction left unmatched. There are 20 residues in the CDR3. Germline V gene sequence: CDR1 SGHRS, CDR2 YFSETQ. CDR3: CASSLASGTGAFSGANVLTF. The DNA for the CDR3 is TGCGCCAGCAGCTTGGCTTCCGGGACAGGGGCTTTCTCTGGGGCCAACGTCCTGACTTTC.

The rearrangement joins TRBV19 to TRBJ1-3, with D perhaps matching TRBD1 (6 bases). V lost 6 bases, J lost 0 bases, and 9 bases lay in between. CDR1 is LNHDA and CDR2 is SQIVND in the germline V gene (reference sequence). CDR3 length equals 14 residues. The CDR3 DNA reads as TGTGCCAGTAGCTTGACAGGCTCTGGAAACACCATATATTTT. Translated: CASSLTGSGNTIYF.

This chain joins TRBV28 and TRBJ2-7, with TRBD2 matching over 8 bases. V was clipped by 7 bases and J by 6 bases; unmatched bases: 8. CDR3 length equals 13 residues. Looked up from germline, CDR1 is MDHEN and CDR2 is SYDVKM. The CDR3 DNA reads TGTGCCAGCACGGAACGGGGGGGCATCGAGCAGTACTTC. This translates into CASTERGGIEQYF. The whole variable domain, remainder taken from reference TRBV28 and TRBJ2-7, is DVKVTQSSRYLVKRTGEKVFLECVQDMDHENMFWYRQDPGLGLRLIYFSYDVKMKEKGDIPEGYSVSREKKERFSLILESASTNQTSMYLCASTERGGIEQYFGPGTRLTVT.

The table lists this clone with a few counts. The rearrangement joins TRBV4-1 to TRBJ2-7, with a possible D match to TRBD1 (5 bases). The V gene lost 2 bases and the J gene lost 2 bases, with 16 bases spanning the gap. Per the germline V gene, CDR1 is MGHRA and CDR2 is YSYEKL. The CDR3 runs 16 residues. This CDR3 is CASSQSLGAAPYEQYF. CDR3 nucleotide sequence: TGCGCCAGCAGCCAATCCCTTGGGGCGGCCCCCTACGAGCAGTACTTC.

The rearrangement joins TRBV28 to TRBJ1-4; 7 bases agree with TRBD1. The germline V gene has CDR1 MDHEN and CDR2 SYDVKM. The J segment lost 0 bases and the V segment lost 4 bases, leaving 8 bases of the junction unmatched. The CDR3 totals 17 residues. CDR3 nucleotide sequence: TGTGCCAGCAGTTCCCGACAGGGTATCGCAACTAATGAAAAACTGTTTTTT. This translates into CASSSRQGIATNEKLFF.

This sequence joins TRBV28 and TRBJ1-5; TRBD1 might be the D (5 bases). Deletions cut 3 bases from V and 3 bases from J, with 9 bases between. Looked up from germline, CDR1 is MDHEN and CDR2 is SYDVKM. The CDR3 has 14 amino acids. The CDR3 bases are TGTGCCAGCAGTTTGGGGACTGACAATCAGCCCCAGCATTTT. Translation gives CASSLGTDNQPQHF.

The chain links TRBV7-2 to TRBJ1-2; D remains ambiguous. Trimming took 1 base from V and 6 from J, leaving 6 bases between them. This CDR3 has 12 residues. Germline CDR1 and CDR2: SGHTA and FQGNSA. The DNA for the CDR3 is TGTGCCAGCAGCTTAGGCCCCAATGGCTACACCTTC. Protein: CASSLGPNGYTF.

The genes are TRBV27 and TRBJ1-2; 7 nucleotides agree with TRBD1. The CDR3 covers 15 residues. The V and J ends lost 5 bases and 7 bases, in that order; junction bases with no gene match: 13. Germline V CDR1 and CDR2: MNHEY, SMNVEV (reference sequence). DNA for the CDR3: TGTGCCAGCAGTATGATCTACCGGGACAGCGCTGGCTACACCTTC. This translates into CASSMIYRDSAGYTF.

This sequence joins TRBV19 and TRBJ2-2; the D gene is possibly TRBD2 (5 bases). The length of the CDR3 is 14 residues. Looked up from germline, CDR1 is LNHDA and CDR2 is SQIVND (reference sequence). V lost 5 bases and J lost 5, with 12 bases in between. The DNA of the CDR3 is TGTGCCAGTAGTCGAGGAGAGGGAACCGGGGAGCTGTTTTTT. Translation: CASSRGEGTGELFF.